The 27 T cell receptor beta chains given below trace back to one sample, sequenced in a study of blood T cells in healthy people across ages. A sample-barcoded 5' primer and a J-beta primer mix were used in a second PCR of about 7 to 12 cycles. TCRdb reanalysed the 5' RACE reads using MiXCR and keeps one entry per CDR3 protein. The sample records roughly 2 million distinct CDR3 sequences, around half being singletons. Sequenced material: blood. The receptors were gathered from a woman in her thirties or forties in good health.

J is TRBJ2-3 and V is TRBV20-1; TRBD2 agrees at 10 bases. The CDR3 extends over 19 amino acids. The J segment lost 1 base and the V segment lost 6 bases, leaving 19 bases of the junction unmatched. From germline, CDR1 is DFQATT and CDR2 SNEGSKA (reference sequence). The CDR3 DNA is TGCAGTGCGCCTACTAGCGGGGACGTTCGGTTGGTAGGCACAGATACGCAGTATTTT. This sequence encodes CSAPTSGDVRLVGTDTQYF.

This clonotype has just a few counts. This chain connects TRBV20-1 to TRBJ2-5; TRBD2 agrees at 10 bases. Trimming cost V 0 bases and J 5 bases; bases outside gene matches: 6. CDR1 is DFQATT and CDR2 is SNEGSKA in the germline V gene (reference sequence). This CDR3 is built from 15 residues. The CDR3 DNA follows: TGCAGTGCTAGAGATCCAGCGGGGGGGCCGGAGACCCAGTACTTC. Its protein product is CSARDPAGGPETQYF.

In nucleotides, the CDR3 is TGTGCCAGCAGTCCCAAGGGACGGAATAACTATGGCTACACCTTC. Its translation is CASSPKGRNNYGYTF. The chain uses TRBV28 and TRBJ1-2; tentative D call: TRBD1 (5 bases). V was pared by 5 bases and J by 1 base, with 14 bases between. This CDR3 is 15 amino acids long. Germline loops: CDR1 MDHEN, CDR2 SYDVKM.

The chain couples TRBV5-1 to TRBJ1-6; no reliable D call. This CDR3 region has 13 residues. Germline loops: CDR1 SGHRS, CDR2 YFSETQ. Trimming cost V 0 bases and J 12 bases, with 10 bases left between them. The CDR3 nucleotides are TGCGCCAGCAGCTTGGGGCAGGTTCAACCCCTCCACTTT. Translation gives CASSLGQVQPLHF.

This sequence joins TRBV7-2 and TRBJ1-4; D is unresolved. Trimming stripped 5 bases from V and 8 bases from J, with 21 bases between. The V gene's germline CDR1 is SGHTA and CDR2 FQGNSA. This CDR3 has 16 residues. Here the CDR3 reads CASSKTRGTLGEKLFF. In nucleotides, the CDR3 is TGTGCCAGCAGCAAAACCCGGGGTACCCTGGGGGAAAAACTGTTTTTT.

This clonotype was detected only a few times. CDR3 coding DNA: TGTGCCAGCAGTTTACCGGGACAGCCTAGCACAGATACGCAGTATTTT. This codes for CASSLPGQPSTDTQYF. This chain connects TRBV27 to TRBJ2-3; 7 bases match TRBD1. Germline values: CDR1 MNHEY, CDR2 SMNVEV (reference sequence). V shed 2 bases, J shed 0 bases, and the junction held 5 bases outside the gene matches. The CDR3 spans 16 residues.

The CDR3 protein is CASSSDSNQHF. The CDR3 coding sequence is TGTGCCAGCAGTAGCGACAGTAACCAGCATTTT. This chain links TRBV28 with TRBJ1-5; D perhaps matches TRBD1 (5 bases). The CDR3 has 11 residues. Germline values: CDR1 MDHEN, CDR2 SYDVKM. Trimming took off 5 bases at V and 12 bases at J, with 11 bases between the two ends.

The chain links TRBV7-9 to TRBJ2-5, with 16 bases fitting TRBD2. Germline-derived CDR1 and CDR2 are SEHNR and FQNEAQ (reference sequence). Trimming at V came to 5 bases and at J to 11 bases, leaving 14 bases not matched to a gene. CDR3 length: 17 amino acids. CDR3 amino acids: CASSPGTSGGAYNEQYF. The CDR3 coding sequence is TGTGCCAGCAGCCCCGGGACTAGCGGGGGGGCCTACAATGAGCAGTACTTC.

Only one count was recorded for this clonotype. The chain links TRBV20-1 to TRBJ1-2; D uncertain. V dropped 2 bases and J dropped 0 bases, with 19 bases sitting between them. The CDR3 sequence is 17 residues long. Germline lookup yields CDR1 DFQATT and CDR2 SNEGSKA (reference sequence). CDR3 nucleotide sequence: TGCAGTGCTAGACCTGATCGGGAAGGTCAGCCTAACTATGGCTACACCTTC. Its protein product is CSARPDREGQPNYGYTF.

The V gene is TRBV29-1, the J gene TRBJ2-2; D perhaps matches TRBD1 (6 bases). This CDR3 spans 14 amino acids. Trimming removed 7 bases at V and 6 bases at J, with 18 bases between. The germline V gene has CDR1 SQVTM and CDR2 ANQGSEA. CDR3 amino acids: CSATQRTGPGELFF. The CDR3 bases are TGCAGCGCTACACAAAGAACAGGGCCCGGGGAGCTGTTTTTT.

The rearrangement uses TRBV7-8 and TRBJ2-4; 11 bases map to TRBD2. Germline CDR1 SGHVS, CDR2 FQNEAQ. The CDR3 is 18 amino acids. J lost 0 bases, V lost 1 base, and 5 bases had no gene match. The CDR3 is CASSLVPSGGKAKNIQYF. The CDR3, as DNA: TGTGCCAGCAGCTTAGTGCCTAGCGGGGGGAAAGCCAAAAACATTCAGTACTTC.

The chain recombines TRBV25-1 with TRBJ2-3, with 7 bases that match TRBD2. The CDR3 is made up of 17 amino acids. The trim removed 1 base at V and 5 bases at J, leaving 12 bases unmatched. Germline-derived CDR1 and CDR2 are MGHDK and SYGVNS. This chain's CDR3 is CASSEFSAGETEDTQYF. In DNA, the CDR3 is TGTGCCAGCAGTGAATTCTCGGCGGGGGAGACTGAAGATACGCAGTATTTT.

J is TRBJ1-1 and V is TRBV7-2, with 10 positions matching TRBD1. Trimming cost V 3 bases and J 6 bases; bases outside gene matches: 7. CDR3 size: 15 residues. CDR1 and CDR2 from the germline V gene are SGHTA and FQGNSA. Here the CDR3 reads CASSFQPGTGAEAFF. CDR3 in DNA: TGTGCCAGCAGCTTCCAACCGGGGACAGGGGCTGAAGCTTTCTTT.

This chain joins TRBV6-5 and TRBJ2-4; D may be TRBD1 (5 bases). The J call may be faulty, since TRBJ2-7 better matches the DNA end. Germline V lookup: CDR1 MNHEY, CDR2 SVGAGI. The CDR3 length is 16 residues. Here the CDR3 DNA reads TGTGCCAGCAGTTACTCGGGATTCGGCAGGCAGGGCGAGCAGTACTTC. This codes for CASSYSGFGRQGEQYF.

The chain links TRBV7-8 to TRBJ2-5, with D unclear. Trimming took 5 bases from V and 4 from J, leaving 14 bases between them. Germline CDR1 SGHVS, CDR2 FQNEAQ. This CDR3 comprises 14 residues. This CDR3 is CASSVDSTRETQYF. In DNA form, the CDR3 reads TGTGCCAGCAGCGTAGACTCGACTCGAGAGACCCAGTACTTC.

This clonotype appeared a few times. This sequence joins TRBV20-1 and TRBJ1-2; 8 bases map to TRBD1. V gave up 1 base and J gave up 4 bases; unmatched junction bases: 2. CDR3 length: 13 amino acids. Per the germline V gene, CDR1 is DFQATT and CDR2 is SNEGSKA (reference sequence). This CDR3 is CSARGQGAYGYTF. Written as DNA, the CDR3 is TGCAGTGCTAGAGGCCAGGGGGCCTATGGCTACACCTTC.

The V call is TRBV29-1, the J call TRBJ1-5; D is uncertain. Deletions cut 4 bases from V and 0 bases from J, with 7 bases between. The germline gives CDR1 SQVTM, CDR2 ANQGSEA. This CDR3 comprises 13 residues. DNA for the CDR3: TGCAGCGTTGGGCTCGATAGCAATCAGCCCCAGCATTTT. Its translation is CSVGLDSNQPQHF.

The chain's CDR3 is CAISRDRDQPQHF. Written as DNA, the CDR3 is TGTGCCATCAGTAGAGACAGGGATCAGCCCCAGCATTTT. The rearrangement joins TRBV10-3 to TRBJ1-5; TRBD1 agrees at 7 bases. The V gene's germline CDR1 is ENHRY and CDR2 SYGVKD. Germline trimming cut 5 bases from V and 5 bases from J; bases unmatched to any gene: 3. CDR3 length: 13 amino acids.

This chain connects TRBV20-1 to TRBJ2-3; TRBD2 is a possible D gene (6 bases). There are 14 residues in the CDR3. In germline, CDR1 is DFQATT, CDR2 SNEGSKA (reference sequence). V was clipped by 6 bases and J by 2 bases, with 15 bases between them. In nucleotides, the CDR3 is TGCAGTGCCCCGCCACTAGCCAACACAGATACGCAGTATTTT. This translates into CSAPPLANTDTQYF.

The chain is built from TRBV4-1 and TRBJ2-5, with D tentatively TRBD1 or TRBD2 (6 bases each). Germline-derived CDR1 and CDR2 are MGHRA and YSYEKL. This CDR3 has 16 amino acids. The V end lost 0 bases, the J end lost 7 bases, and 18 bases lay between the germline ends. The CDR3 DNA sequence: TGCGCCAGCAGCCAAGATTCGGGGGCAGGGTTAGCGACCCAGTACTTC. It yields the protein CASSQDSGAGLATQYF.

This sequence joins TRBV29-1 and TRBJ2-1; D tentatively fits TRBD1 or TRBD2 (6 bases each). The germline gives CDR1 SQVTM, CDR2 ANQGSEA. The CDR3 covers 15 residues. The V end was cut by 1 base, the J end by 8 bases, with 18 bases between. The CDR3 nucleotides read TGCAGCGTTGAAGTTTGGGGGGTTGGGGGCGATGAGCAGTTCTTC. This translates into CSVEVWGVGGDEQFF.

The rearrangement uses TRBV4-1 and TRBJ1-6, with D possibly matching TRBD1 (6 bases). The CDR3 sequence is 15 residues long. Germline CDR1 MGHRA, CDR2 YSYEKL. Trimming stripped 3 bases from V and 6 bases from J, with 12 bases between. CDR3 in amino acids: CASSQGARGNSPLHF. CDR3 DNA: TGCGCCAGCAGCCAGGGGGCTCGCGGTAATTCACCCCTCCACTTT.

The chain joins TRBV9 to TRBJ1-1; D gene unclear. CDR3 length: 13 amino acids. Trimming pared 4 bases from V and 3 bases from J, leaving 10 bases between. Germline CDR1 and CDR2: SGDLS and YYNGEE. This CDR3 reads CASSPRSDTEAFF. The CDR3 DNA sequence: TGTGCCAGCAGCCCCCGGTCGGACACTGAAGCTTTCTTT.

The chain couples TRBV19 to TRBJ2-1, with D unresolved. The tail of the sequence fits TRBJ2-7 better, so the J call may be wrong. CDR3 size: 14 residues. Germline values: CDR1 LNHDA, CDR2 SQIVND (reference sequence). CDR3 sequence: CASSMVDSYNEQYF. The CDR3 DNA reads TGTGCCAGTAGTATGGTTGACTCCTACAATGAGCAGTACTTC.

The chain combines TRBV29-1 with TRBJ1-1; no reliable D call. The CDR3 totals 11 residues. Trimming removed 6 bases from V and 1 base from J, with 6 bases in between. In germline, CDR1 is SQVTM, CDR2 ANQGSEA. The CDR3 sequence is CSVLENTEAFF. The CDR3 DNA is TGCAGCGTACTAGAGAACACTGAAGCTTTCTTT.

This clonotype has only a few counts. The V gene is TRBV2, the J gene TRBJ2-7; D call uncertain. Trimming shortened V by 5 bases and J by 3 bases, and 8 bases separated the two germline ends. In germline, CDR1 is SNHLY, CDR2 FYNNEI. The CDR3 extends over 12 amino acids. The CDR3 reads CASSPAFYEQYF. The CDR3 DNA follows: TGTGCCAGCAGTCCCGCATTCTACGAGCAGTACTTC.

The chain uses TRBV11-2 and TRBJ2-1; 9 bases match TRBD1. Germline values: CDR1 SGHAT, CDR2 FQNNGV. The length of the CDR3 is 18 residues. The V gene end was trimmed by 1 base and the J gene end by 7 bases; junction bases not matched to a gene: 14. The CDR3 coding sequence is TGTGCCAGCAGCTTAGCACTGGTGTCGGACAGGGGTATGAATGAGCAGTTCTTC. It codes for CASSLALVSDRGMNEQFF.